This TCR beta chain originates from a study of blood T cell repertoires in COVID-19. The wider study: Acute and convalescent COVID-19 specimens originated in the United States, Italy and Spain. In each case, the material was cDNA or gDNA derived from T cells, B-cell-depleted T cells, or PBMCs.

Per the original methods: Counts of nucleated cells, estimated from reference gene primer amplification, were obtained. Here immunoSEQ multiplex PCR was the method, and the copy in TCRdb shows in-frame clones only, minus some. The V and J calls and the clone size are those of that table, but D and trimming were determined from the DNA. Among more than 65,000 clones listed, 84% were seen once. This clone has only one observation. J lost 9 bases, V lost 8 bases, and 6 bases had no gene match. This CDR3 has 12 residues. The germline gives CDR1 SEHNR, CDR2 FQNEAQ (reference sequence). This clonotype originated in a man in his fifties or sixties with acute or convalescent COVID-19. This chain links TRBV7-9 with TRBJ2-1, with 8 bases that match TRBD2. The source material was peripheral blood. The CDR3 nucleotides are TGTGCCAGCCAAAGCGGGGGCGGTGAGCAGTTCTTC. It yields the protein CASQSGGGEQFF. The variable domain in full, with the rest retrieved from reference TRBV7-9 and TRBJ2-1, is DTGVSQNPRHKITKRGQNVTFRCDPISEHNRLYWYRQTLGQGPEFLTYFQNEAQLEKSRLLSDRFSAERPKGSFSTLEIQRTEQGDSAMYLCASQSGGGEQFFGPGTRLTVL.